This T cell receptor beta chain was observed in a study of T cells after yellow fever vaccination. Study context: Fractions of low cell number were prepared using SMART-Seq v4 Ultra Low Input.

Turning to this clonotype: Its antigen is unknown.

The TCR cDNA carried a universal primer site and UMIs from 5'RACE template switching. TCRdb itself ran the 5' RACE reads through MiXCR, one entry per CDR3 protein. The table lists some 670,000 distinct CDR3 sequences, roughly 12% of them singletons. Study conclusions and caveats: It was the secondary response that reached its peak faster, day 5 versus 15, but it was weaker. At approximately 95% for CD4 and approximately 88% for CD8, most primary-vaccination clones showed up again after the booster.

The sequence derives from a man aged 25-45 years who received the YFV17D yellow fever vaccine. This specimen was PBMCs, taken on the day of the yellow fever booster vaccination.

The CDR3 DNA follows: TGTGCCAGCAGTGATCAATCGTCCGCGCCCGGGGAGCTGTTTTTT. Translation: CASSDQSSAPGELFF. The chain has TRBV25-1 and TRBJ2-2; D is undetermined. With 3 bases removed from V and 6 bases from J, the gap between germline ends came to 14 bases. This CDR3 comprises 15 residues. CDR1 is MGHDK and CDR2 is SYGVNS in the germline V gene.